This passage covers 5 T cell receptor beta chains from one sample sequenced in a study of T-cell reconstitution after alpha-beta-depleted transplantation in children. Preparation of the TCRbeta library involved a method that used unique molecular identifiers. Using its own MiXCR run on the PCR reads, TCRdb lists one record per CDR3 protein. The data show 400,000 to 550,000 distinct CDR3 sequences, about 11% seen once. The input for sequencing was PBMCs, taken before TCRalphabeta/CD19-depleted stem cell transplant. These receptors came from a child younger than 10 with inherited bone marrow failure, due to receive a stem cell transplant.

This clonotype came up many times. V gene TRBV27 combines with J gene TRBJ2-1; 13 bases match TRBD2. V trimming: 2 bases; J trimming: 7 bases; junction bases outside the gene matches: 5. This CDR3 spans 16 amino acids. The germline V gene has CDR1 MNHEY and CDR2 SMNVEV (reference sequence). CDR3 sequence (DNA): TGTGCCAGCAGTTTACTACTAGCGGGAGGGCCGAATGAGCAGTTCTTC. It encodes CASSLLLAGGPNEQFF.

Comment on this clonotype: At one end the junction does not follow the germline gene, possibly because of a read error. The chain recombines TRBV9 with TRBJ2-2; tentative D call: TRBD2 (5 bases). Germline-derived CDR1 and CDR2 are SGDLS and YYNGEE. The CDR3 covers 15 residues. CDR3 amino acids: CAISVGLSNTGELFF. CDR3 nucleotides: TGTGCCATCAGCGTCGGACTTTCGAACACCGGGGAGCTGTTTTTT.

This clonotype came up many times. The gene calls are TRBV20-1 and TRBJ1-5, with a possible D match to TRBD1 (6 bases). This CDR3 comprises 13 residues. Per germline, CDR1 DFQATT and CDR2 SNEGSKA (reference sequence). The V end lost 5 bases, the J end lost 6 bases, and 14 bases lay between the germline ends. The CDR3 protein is CSAPTGEGQPQHF. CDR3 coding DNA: TGCAGTGCTCCGACAGGAGAAGGTCAGCCCCAGCATTTT.

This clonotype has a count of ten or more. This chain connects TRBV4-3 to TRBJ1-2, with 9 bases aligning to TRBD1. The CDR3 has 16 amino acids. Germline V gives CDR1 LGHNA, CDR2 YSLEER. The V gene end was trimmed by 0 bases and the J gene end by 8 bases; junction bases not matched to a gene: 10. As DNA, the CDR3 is TGCGCCAGCAGCCAAGAAGAAGAACAGGGGGCGGGAGGCTACACCTTC. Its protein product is CASSQEEEQGAGGYTF.

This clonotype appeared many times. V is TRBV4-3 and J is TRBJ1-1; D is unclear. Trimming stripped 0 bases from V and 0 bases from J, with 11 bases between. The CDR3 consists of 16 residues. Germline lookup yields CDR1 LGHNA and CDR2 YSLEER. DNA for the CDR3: TGCGCCAGCAGCCAAGATCGAACGGTAATGAACACTGAAGCTTTCTTT. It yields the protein CASSQDRTVMNTEAFF.